One sample yielded the 8 T cell receptor beta chains listed below, sequenced in a study of blood T cell repertoires in COVID-19. Produced via immunoSEQ multiplex PCR; TCRdb's table is partial and in-frame only. The sample lists approximately 40,000 clones, 80% occurring once. What was sequenced was peripheral blood. The receptors shown here come from a man at least 80 years old with active or convalescent COVID-19.

The CDR3 nucleotides are TGCGCCAGCAGCTTGGATCGTCTCACAGACTACGAGCAGTACTTC. This translates into CASSLDRLTDYEQYF. V is TRBV5-1 and J is TRBJ2-7; unclear D gene. V was pared by 0 bases and J by 3 bases, with 13 bases between. Germline V gene data show CDR1 as SGHRS and CDR2 as YFSETQ. There are 15 residues in the CDR3.

The rearrangement joins TRBV18 to TRBJ2-6, with a possible D match to TRBD2 (5 bases). The germline V and J ends were trimmed by 2 bases and 1 base, with 12 bases remaining between them. The CDR3 has 17 amino acids. The germline V gene encodes CDR1 KGHSH and CDR2 LQKENI. The CDR3, as DNA: TGTGCCAGCTCACCAATACCCACGGGGTCTGGGGCCAACGTCCTGACTTTC. Its protein product is CASSPIPTGSGANVLTF.

The chain couples TRBV4-1 to TRBJ2-1; D not certain. Deletions cut 1 base from V and 7 bases from J, with 14 bases between. Germline assignment: CDR1 MGHRA and CDR2 YSYEKL. CDR3 length: 15 residues. CDR3 nucleotide sequence: TGCGCCAGCAGCCAAGTTTTTCTGGCCTTTAATGAGCAGTTCTTC. Translation: CASSQVFLAFNEQFF.

The CDR3 DNA follows: TGTGCCTGGAGTGTAATAAGGACAGGTACTGTCTACGAGCAGTACTTC. This codes for CAWSVIRTGTVYEQYF. V gene TRBV30 combines with J gene TRBJ2-7; TRBD1 aligns across 7 bases. With V trimmed by 0 bases and J by 3 bases, 11 bases remained unmatched. Looked up from germline, CDR1 is GTSNPN and CDR2 is SVGIG (reference sequence). CDR3 length: 16 residues.

This rearrangement joins TRBV5-1 to TRBJ2-7, with 7 nucleotides matching TRBD2. The CDR3 covers 15 residues. The germline V gene encodes CDR1 SGHRS and CDR2 YFSETQ. With 4 bases clipped from V and 0 bases from J, the junction kept 7 bases outside the gene matches. The CDR3, as DNA: TGCGCCAGCAGCGTCTCTAGCGGCGACTCCTACGAGCAGTACTTC. Its protein product is CASSVSSGDSYEQYF.

The chain has TRBV19 and TRBJ2-7; D not certain. This CDR3 is 12 amino acids long. Per the germline V gene, CDR1 is LNHDA and CDR2 is SQIVND (reference sequence). Trimming pared 1 base from V and 3 bases from J, leaving 4 bases between. CDR3 in amino acids: CASSIGSYEQYF. CDR3 coding DNA: TGTGCCAGTAGTATAGGCAGCTACGAGCAGTACTTC.

This chain connects TRBV27 to TRBJ2-2, with a tentative D call TRBD1 (6 bases). Germline-derived CDR1 and CDR2 are MNHEY and SMNVEV (reference sequence). V shed 4 bases and J shed 5 bases, with 11 bases lying between them. The CDR3 runs 14 residues. CDR3 nucleotides: TGTGCCAGCAGTTATTCAGGGGTTACCGGGGAGCTGTTTTTT. The encoded protein is CASSYSGVTGELFF.

The CDR3, as DNA: TGTGCCAGCTCACCAGCGGACAGACTCCAAGAGACCCAGTACTTC. Encoded protein: CASSPADRLQETQYF. V usage is TRBV18 and J usage is TRBJ2-5; D is possibly TRBD1 (6 bases). V lost 2 bases to trimming and J lost 1 base, with 11 bases between them. From germline, CDR1 is KGHSH and CDR2 LQKENI. CDR3 length: 15 amino acids.